The rows below give T cell receptor beta chains drawn from one sample of a study of T cell repertoires in cytomegalovirus infection. TCRdb passed the reads through MiXCR, listing each CDR3 protein once. The sample comprises about 320,000 distinct CDR3 sequences, 8% to 9.5% of which are singletons, and about 3.9% rests with the top ten. Sequencing was done on a sample of PBMCs. These receptors came from a human donor in good health (CMV status not recorded). Some clones in this sample may be carry-over from other donors' samples. CDR3s include the opening cysteine and the closing phenylalanine or tryptophan. Not all rows give a size; the values are once, few, many and, for expanded clones, a class.

CDR3 length	V gene	J gene	clone size	CDR3 protein
15	TRBV20-1	TRBJ1-1	many	CSADDRGSANTEAFF
16	TRBV7-3	TRBJ2-1	few	CASSLHQSSGGGEQFF
13	TRBV4-3	TRBJ1-5	NA	CASGQTTNQPQHF
14	TRBV15	TRBJ2-7	NA	CATSREAEAGEQYF
13	TRBV27	TRBJ2-2	NA	CASTTANTGELFF
14	TRBV19	TRBJ2-7	NA	CASGDRARPYEQYF
13	TRBV7-6	TRBJ2-7	many	CASSSRHSYEQYF
18	TRBV27	TRBJ1-1	many	CASSGSRGLAWDNTEAFF
14	TRBV2	TRBJ1-3	few	CASSKSFNGNTIYF
16	TRBV7-2	TRBJ2-5	few	CASSLGTSGLKETQYF
15	TRBV7-9	TRBJ1-4	many	CASSLATGSDEKLFF
17	TRBV7-6	TRBJ2-5	many	CASSLGILAGGQETQYF
13	TRBV7-2	TRBJ2-4	NA	CASSSDYGDIQYF
13	TRBV25-1	TRBJ1-5	many	CASSESGNQPQHF
18	TRBV4-2	TRBJ2-1	many	CASSQGGLGGRAENEQFF
21	TRBV12-3/TRBV12-4	TRBJ2-1	NA	CASSFPGSRTWARSRDNEQFF
13	TRBV12-3/TRBV12-4	TRBJ2-2	few	CASSLGYTGELFF
14	TRBV20-1	TRBJ2-1	NA	CSVTTSGAYNEQFF
16	TRBV2	TRBJ2-1	few	CASSERRGRSYNEQFF
13	TRBV29-1	TRBJ1-2	NA	CSVEEGGGDGYTF
14	TRBV10-3	TRBJ1-1	few	CAIRAGQGSTEAFF
15	TRBV29-1	TRBJ2-6	NA	CSVGQSLTGANVLTF